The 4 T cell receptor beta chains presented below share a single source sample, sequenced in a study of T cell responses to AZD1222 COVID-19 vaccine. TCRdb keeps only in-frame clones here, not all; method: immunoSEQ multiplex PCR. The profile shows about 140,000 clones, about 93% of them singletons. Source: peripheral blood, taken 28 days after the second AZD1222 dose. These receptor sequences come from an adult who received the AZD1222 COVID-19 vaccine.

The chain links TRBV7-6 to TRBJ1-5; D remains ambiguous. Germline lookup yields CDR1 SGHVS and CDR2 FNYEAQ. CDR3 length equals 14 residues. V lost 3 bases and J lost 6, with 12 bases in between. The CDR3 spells CASSFLQDAQPQHF. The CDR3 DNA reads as TGTGCCAGCAGCTTTCTCCAGGATGCTCAGCCCCAGCATTTT.

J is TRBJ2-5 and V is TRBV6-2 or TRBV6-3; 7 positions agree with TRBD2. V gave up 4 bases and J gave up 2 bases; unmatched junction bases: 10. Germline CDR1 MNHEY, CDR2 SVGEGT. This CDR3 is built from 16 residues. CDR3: CASSSRTGTTQETQYF. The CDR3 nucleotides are TGTGCCAGCAGTTCGCGTACCGGGACTACGCAAGAGACCCAGTACTTC.

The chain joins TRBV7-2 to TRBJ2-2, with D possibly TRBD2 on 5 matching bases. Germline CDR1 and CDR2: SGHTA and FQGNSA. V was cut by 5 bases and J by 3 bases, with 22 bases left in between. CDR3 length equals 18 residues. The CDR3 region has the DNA TGTGCCAGCAGCCCCCAACGTTCGTCGGGAAAGTACACCGGGGAGCTGTTTTTT. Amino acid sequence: CASSPQRSSGKYTGELFF.

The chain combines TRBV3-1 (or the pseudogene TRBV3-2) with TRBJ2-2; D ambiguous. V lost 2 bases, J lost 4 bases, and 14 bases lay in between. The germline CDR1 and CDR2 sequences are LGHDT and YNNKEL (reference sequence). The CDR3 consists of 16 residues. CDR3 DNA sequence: TGTGCCAGCAGCCAATTCCGACACCCAGGCACCGGGGAGCTGTTTTTT. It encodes CASSQFRHPGTGELFF.